This T cell receptor (beta chain) derives from a study of blood T cell repertoires in COVID-19 (TCRdb year 2020). Concerning the study at large: Samples covering the acute and convalescent phases of COVID-19 were provided by collaborators in the United States, Italy and Spain. Where HLA class I and class II types were available, the types were taken from metadata supplied by the sample provider, not from assay-based typing. The repertoires were released in a freely available public database meant as a resource for research on the immune response to SARS-CoV-2. The samples were drawn from the first 160 participants of the ongoing ImmuneRACE study and from more than 1,000 subjects provided by 6 global collaborators. The sample metadata nearly always contained a de-identified subject ID, COVID-19 status, age in years and sex. The prospective study material was composed of cDNA or gDNA derived from T cells, B-cell-depleted T cells, or PBMCs. Subjects who had been exposed to COVID-19, were actively infected with it, or had recovered from it provided the deeply sampled blood TCRbeta repertoires that made up the dataset.

About this clone: There is no known antigen for this receptor. Per-base quality was not reported, and no clone a single base away is much larger than it.

Reading from cysteine to phenylalanine, the CDR3 counts 14 amino acids. Here the CDR3 DNA is all that survives: 42 bases in frame from base 1. Ends trimmed: V by 0 bases, J by 6 bases; bases unmatched to a gene: 3. CDR1 and CDR2, per the germline V gene, are SGDLS and YYNGEE. TCRbeta CDR3 regions were amplified from genomic DNA using the immunoSEQ Assay, a bias-controlled multiplex PCR. From the authors' description of their analysis: The number of nucleated cells in each sample was estimated by amplification of reference gene primers within the assay. To quantify the absolute abundance of each unique TCRbeta CDR3 rearrangement, sequence reads were collapsed and filtered. For each sample, productive Simpson clonality was calculated as the square root of Simpson's diversity index over productive rearrangements. TCRdb provides this immuneACCESS table in a form limited to in-frame rearrangements. Some clones are lacking; in checked studies, under half of them reflect an unresolved V gene, and why the rest are absent is not known. Clonal size and the V and J genes are those of that table, whereas D and trimming came from the DNA. For this sample the table gives some 210,000 clones, of which roughly 92% were detected only once. The ten top clones hold 0.8% to 1% of the sample.

One collaborating source in Seattle enrolled patients during active infection and followed them longitudinally through the course of disease. Whole blood was collected in K2EDTA tubes by collaborating institutions according to the institutions' own protocols. Collaborator samples were shipped for TCRbeta analysis as frozen whole blood, isolated PBMCs, or DNA extracted from either sample type. Results the study describes overall, beyond this receptor: How much clinical and demographic metadata was included differed by source and by participant, and the metadata was provided uncurated.

This sequence was found in a man in his sixties with COVID-19, enrolled during active disease. The V and J segments used are TRBV9 and TRBJ1-3; TRBD1 agrees with 7 junctional bases. What was sequenced was peripheral blood. The DNA sequence is given as TGTGCCAGCAGCGTAGGGGGGACAGAAAACACCATATATTTT. Translated, it reads CASSVGGTENTIYF.